Detailed here is one T cell receptor beta chain. No cognate antigen has been identified for it. Base qualities are not recorded, but no much larger clone differs from it by a single base. The data were obtained in a study of blood T cell repertoires in COVID-19 (TCRdb year 2020). Broadly, across the study: Samples covering the acute and convalescent phases of COVID-19 were provided by collaborators in the United States, Italy and Spain. The repertoires were made available in a free public database intended to serve as a resource for research on the immune response to SARS-CoV-2. Sample metadata almost always included a de-identified subject ID, COVID-19 status, age in years and sex. The prospective study material was composed of cDNA or gDNA derived from T cells, B-cell-depleted T cells, or PBMCs. Subjects who had been exposed to COVID-19, were actively infected with it, or had recovered from it provided the deeply sampled blood TCRbeta repertoires that made up the dataset. Where available, HLA class I and class II types were obtained from metadata supplied by the sample provider rather than from assay-based typing. Samples were obtained from the ongoing ImmuneRACE study (first 160 participants) and from about 1,300 subjects provided by 6 global collaborators. The investigation overall reported the following: Clinical and demographic metadata were provided uncurated, with the amount varying by source and participant.

Per the germline V gene (reference sequence), SEHNR is the CDR1 and FQNEAQ is the CDR2. There are 19 amino acids in the CDR3, from cysteine to phenylalanine inclusive. Only CDR3 DNA remains: 57 bases, in frame from the first base. Trimming takes 1 base off V and 6 bases off J; junction bases not matched to a gene: 17. TCRbeta CDR3 regions were amplified from genomic DNA using the immunoSEQ Assay, a bias-controlled multiplex PCR. The paper's data handling went like this. The number of nucleated cells in each sample was estimated by amplification of reference gene primers within the assay. Sequence reads were collapsed and filtered to measure the absolute abundance of every unique TCRbeta CDR3 rearrangement. For each sample, productive Simpson clonality was calculated as the square root of Simpson's diversity index over productive rearrangements. TCRdb stores this immuneACCESS table with in-frame sequences only. Part of the clones is absent; in the studies checked, under half of the shortfall reflects unresolved V genes, and no reason is known for the rest. V and J calls and clone size are as listed in that table; D and trimming were resolved from the DNA. This sample gives some 200,000 clones in total; around 80% of them show up just once. Together, the top ten hold approximately 12% of the sample.

Collaborating institutions collected whole blood in K2EDTA tubes following their own protocols. Collaborator samples were shipped for TCRbeta analysis as frozen whole blood, isolated PBMCs, or DNA extracted from either sample type. This sequence was found in a woman between 35 and 50 years old with acute or convalescent COVID-19. The sample taken for sequencing was peripheral blood. Recombination connected TRBV7-9 to TRBJ2-1, with 8 junctional bases fitting TRBD2. The CDR3 reads CASSLVKGTRGGTTNEQFF. The bases are TGTGCCAGCAGCTTAGTGAAAGGGACCCGGGGGGGTACGACCAATGAGCAGTTCTTC. Beyond the CDR3, the reference TRBV7-9 and TRBJ2-1 genes provide the residues; the full variable domain reads: DTGVSQNPRHKITKRGQNVTFRCDPISEHNRLYWYRQTLGQGPEFLTYFQNEAQLEKSRLLSDRFSAERPKGSFSTLEIQRTEQGDSAMYLCASSLVKGTRGGTTNEQFFGPGTRLTVL.